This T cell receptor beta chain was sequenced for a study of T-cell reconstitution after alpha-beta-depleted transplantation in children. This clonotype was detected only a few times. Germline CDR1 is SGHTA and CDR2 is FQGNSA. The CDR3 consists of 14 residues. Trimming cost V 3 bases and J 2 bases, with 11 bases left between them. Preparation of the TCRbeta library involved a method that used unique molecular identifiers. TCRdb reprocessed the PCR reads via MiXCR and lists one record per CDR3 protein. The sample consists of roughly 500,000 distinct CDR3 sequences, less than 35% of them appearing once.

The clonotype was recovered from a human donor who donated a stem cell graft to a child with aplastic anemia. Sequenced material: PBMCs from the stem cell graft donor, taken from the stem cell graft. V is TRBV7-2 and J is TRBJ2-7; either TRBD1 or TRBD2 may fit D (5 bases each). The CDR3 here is CASSFEGRPYEQYF. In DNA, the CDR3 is TGTGCCAGCAGCTTTGAGGGGCGCCCCTACGAGCAGTACTTC. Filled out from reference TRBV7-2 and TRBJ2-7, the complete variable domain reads GAGVSQSPSNKVTEKGKDVELRCDPISGHTALYWYRQSLGQGLEFLIYFQGNSAPDKSGLPSDRFSAERTGGSVSTLTIQRTQQEDSAVYLCASSFEGRPYEQYFGPGTRLTVT.